This T cell receptor beta chain was retrieved from a study of cytomegalovirus exposure and HLA in healthy donors. CDR3 length: 14 residues. CDR1 and CDR2 from the germline V gene are SGHNT and YENEEA. Deletions cut 4 bases from V and 0 bases from J, with 10 bases between. This PCR relied on a set of 60 Vbeta primers and 13 Jbeta primers. The protocol was immunoSEQ multiplex PCR, while the TCRdb copy is restricted to in-frame clones and leaves out a portion. This table has approximately 220,000 clones, about 79% appearing once. This clone has a handful of counts. Input material: PBMCs. This sequence was found in a young man in good health and CMV-seronegative. The chain is built from TRBV11-3 and TRBJ2-7, with D hard to call. This chain's CDR3 is CASSSRLSSYEQYF. In DNA, the CDR3 is TGTGCCAGCAGCTCGCGCCTTAGCTCCTACGAGCAGTACTTC.